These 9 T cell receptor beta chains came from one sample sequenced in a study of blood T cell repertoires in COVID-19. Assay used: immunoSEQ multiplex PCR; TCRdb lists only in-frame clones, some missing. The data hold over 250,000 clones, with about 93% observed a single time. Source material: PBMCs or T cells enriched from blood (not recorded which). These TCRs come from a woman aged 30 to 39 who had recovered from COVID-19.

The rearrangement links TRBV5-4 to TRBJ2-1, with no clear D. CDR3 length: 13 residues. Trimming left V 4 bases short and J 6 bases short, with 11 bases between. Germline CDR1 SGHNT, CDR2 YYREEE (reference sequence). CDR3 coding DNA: TGTGCCAGCAGCCCTGAGGTAGGCAATGAGCAGTTCTTC. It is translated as CASSPEVGNEQFF.

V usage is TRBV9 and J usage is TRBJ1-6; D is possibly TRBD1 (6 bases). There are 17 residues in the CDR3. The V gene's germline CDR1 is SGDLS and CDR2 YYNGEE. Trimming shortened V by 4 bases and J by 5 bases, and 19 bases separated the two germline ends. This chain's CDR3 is CASSPGGAERNNSPLHF. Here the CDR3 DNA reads TGTGCCAGCAGCCCGGGGGGGGCAGAAAGAAATAATTCACCCCTCCACTTT.

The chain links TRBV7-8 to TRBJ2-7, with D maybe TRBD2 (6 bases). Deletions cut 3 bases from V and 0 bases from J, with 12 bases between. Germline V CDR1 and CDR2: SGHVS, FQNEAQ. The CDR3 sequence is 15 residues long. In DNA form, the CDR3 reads TGTGCCAGCAGCTTGACCGGGACTCGCTCCTACGAGCAGTACTTC. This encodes CASSLTGTRSYEQYF.

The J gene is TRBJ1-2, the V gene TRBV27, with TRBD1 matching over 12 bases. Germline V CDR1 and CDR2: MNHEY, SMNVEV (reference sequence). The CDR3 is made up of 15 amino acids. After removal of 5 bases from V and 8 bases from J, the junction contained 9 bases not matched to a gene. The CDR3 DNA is TGTGCCAGCAGTGCGGGACAGGGGGCGCTTGGCGGCTACACCTTC. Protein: CASSAGQGALGGYTF.

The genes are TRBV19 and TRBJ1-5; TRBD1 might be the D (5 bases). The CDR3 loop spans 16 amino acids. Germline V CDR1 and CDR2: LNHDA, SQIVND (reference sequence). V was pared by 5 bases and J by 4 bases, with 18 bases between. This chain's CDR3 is CASSSRALVTNQPQHF. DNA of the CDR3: TGTGCCAGTAGTTCCAGGGCGCTAGTAACTAATCAGCCCCAGCATTTT.

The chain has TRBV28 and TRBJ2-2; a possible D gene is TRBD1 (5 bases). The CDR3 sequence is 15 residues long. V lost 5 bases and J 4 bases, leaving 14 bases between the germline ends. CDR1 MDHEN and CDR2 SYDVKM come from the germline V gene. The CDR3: CASSPAGSATGELFF. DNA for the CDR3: TGTGCCAGCAGTCCTGCAGGGTCGGCCACCGGGGAGCTGTTTTTT.

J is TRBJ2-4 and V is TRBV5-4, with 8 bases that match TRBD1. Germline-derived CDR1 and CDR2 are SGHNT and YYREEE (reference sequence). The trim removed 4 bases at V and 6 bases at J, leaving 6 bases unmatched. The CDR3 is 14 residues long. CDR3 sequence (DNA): TGTGCCAGCAGCCAAGAGACAGGGGTAAACATTCAGTACTTC. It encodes CASSQETGVNIQYF. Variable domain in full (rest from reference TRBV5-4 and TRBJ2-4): ETGVTQSPTHLIKTRGQQVTLRCSSQSGHNTVSWYQQALGQGPQFIFQYYREEENGRGNFPPRFSGLQFPNYSSELNVNALELDDSALYLCASSQETGVNIQYFGAGTRLSVL.

CDR3 sequence: CASIRGAINTEAFF. CDR3 bases: TGTGCCAGCATTCGGGGGGCAATTAACACTGAAGCTTTCTTT. The rearrangement links TRBV6-6 to TRBJ1-1; weak D call: TRBD1 (6 bases). The CDR3 consists of 14 residues. Germline CDR1 reads MNHNY; CDR2 reads SVGAGI (reference sequence). Trimming pared 7 bases from V and 2 bases from J, leaving 14 bases between.

The CDR3, as DNA: TGTGCCAGCAGCTCAAACTTCGACTCTCCTCGTGAGCAGTACTTC. As protein: CASSSNFDSPREQYF. J is TRBJ2-7 and V is TRBV21-1; the table gives TRBD2 as D, unverified against the DNA. TRBV21-1 corresponds to a pseudogene. The CDR3 is 15 amino acids.